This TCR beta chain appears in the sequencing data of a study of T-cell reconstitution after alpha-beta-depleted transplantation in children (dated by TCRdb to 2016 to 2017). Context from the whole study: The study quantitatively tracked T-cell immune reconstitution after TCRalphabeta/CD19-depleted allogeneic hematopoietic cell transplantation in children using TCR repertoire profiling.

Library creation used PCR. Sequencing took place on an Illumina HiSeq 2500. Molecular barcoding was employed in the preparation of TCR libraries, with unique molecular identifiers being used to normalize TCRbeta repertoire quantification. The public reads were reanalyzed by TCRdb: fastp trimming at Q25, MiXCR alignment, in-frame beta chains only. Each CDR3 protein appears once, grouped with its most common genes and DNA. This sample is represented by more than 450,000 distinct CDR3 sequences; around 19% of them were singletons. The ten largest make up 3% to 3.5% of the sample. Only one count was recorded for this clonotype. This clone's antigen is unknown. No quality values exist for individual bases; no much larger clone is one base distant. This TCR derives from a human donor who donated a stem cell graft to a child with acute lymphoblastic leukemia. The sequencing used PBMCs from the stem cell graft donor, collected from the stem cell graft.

The CDR3 region: CASSMGISYEQYF. The sequence in DNA is TGTGCCAGTAGTATGGGGATCTCCTACGAGCAGTACTTC. This receptor chain uses TRBV19 and TRBJ2-7; there is no confident call for the D gene. Including the terminal cysteine and phenylalanine, the CDR3 comprises 13 residues. Only the CDR3 DNA is retained, 39 bases long and in frame from the first base. The germline V gene (reference sequence) sets CDR1 to LNHDA and CDR2 to SQIVND. V and J lose 3 bases and 0 bases, and a span of 6 bases separates them.